A selection of T cell receptor beta chains follows, all from one sample in a study of T cell repertoires in cytomegalovirus infection. TCRdb reanalysed the reads using MiXCR and keeps one entry per CDR3 protein. The data contain approximately 600,000 distinct CDR3 sequences, roughly 42% of them singletons. Their antigens remain unidentified. The sequencing used cultured PBMCs, collected from culture after CMV antigen stimulation. The receptors originated from a human donor in good health (CMV status not recorded). Some clones in this sample may be carry-over from other donors' samples. Both conserved end residues are part of each CDR3. Each record gives: CDR3 protein, CDR3 DNA, clone size, J gene, V gene, D gene, CDR3 length. The D gene is left open where the match is weak. Some rows mark clone size as missing; the rest say once, few, many or name a class of expanded clone.

CASRPRQGASSYNEQFF	TGTGCCAGCAGGCCCAGACAGGGGGCGTCTTCCTACAATGAGCAGTTCTTC	few	TRBJ2-1	TRBV7-9	TRBD1	17
CASSLGGGPPSYEQYF	TGTGCCAGCAGTTTAGGGGGGGGTCCCCCCTCCTACGAGCAGTACTTC	few	TRBJ2-7	TRBV12-3/TRBV12-4	TRBD2	16
CASSLGGDYPSINEQFF	TGTGCCAGCAGCTTGGGGGGCGATTATCCATCGATCAATGAGCAGTTCTTC	-	TRBJ2-1	TRBV5-4	-	17
CASSEEVYYTDTQYF	TGTGCCAGCAGCGAAGAGGTCTACTACACAGATACGCAGTATTTT	few	TRBJ2-3	TRBV11-2	-	15
CSARDPVPGANTEAFF	TGCAGTGCTAGAGATCCCGTACCAGGGGCGAACACTGAAGCTTTCTTT	-	TRBJ1-1	TRBV20-1	-	16
CASSTRRERITGELFF	TGTGCCAGCAGTACCCGGAGGGAACGGATCACCGGGGAGCTGTTTTTT	-	TRBJ2-2	TRBV12-3/TRBV12-4	-	16
CASSRQGQGAYEQYF	TGTGCCAGCAGCCGACAGGGACAGGGGGCCTACGAGCAGTACTTC	-	TRBJ2-7	TRBV7-9	TRBD1	15
CASSQGRGLNQPQHF	TGCGCCAGCAGCCAAGGTCGGGGTCTCAATCAGCCCCAGCATTTT	once	TRBJ1-5	TRBV4-1	-	15
CASRLAGVQNEQFF	TGTGCCAGCCGACTAGCGGGGGTGCAAAATGAGCAGTTCTTC	once	TRBJ2-1	TRBV28	TRBD2	14
CASSLGTDIYTEAFF	TGTGCCAGCAGCTTGGGGACAGACATTTACACTGAAGCTTTCTTT	-	TRBJ1-1	TRBV7-6	TRBD1	15
CASSPGLAPSYNEQFF	TGTGCCAGCAGCCCAGGACTAGCGCCCTCCTACAATGAGCAGTTCTTC	many	TRBJ2-1	TRBV7-2	TRBD2	16
CASSQGAGGDHEQYF	TGCGCCAGCAGCCAAGGTGCTGGAGGGGACCACGAGCAGTACTTC	few	TRBJ2-7	TRBV4-1	-	15
CASIPDRNTGELFF	TGTGCCAGCATCCCGGACAGAAACACCGGGGAGCTGTTTTTT	once	TRBJ2-2	TRBV2	-	14
CASRSTGNTEAFF	TGTGCCAGCAGGTCTACAGGGAACACTGAAGCTTTCTTT	few	TRBJ1-1	TRBV7-2	-	13
CASSIERDRGNTIYF	TGTGCCAGCAGCATCGAGCGGGACAGGGGAAACACCATATATTTT	-	TRBJ1-3	TRBV7-2	TRBD1	15
CASRSAGDTGELFF	TGTGCCAGTAGATCGGCGGGAGACACCGGGGAGCTGTTTTTT	once	TRBJ2-2	TRBV19	TRBD2	14
CSARGASGRTIEQFF	TGCAGTGCTAGAGGCGCTAGCGGGAGAACAATTGAGCAGTTCTTC	-	TRBJ2-1	TRBV20-1	TRBD2	15